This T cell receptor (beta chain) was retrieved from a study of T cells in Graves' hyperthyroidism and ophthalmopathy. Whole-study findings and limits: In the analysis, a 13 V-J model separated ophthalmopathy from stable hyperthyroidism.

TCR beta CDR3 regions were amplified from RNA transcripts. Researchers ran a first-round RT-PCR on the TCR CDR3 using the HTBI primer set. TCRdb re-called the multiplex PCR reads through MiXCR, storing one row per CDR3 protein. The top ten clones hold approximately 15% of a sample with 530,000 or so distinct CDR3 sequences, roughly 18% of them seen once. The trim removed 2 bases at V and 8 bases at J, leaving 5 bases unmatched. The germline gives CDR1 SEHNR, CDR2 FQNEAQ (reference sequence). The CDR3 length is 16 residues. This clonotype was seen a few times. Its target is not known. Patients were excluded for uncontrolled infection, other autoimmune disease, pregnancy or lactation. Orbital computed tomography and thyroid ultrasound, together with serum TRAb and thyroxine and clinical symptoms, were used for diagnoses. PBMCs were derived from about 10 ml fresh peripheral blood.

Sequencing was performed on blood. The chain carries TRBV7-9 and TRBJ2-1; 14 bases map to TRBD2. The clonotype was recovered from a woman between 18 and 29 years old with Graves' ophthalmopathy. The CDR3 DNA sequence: TGTGCCAGCAGCTTAAAGGGACTAGCGGGAGATTATGAGCAGTTCTTC. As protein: CASSLKGLAGDYEQFF.